This T cell receptor (beta chain) is from a study of blood T cell repertoires in COVID-19. From germline, CDR1 is LGHDT and CDR2 YNNKEL (reference sequence). V was pared by 5 bases and J by 0 bases, with 5 bases between. There are 14 residues in the CDR3. Seattle's enrolled individuals joined amid active infection and were then monitored longitudinally. This clone was counted between two and nine times. In the source study's methods: Amplifying reference gene primers gave estimates of nucleated cell counts. The data were produced by immunoSEQ multiplex PCR, yet TCRdb's version contains in-frame clones alone and is incomplete. That table gives V, J and clone size, and the DNA gave D and trimming. The sample lists about 200,000 clones; 79% were seen once.

The receptor's source is a woman aged 40 to 55 with COVID-19, enrolled during active disease. Sequenced input: peripheral blood. The chain carries TRBV3-1 (or the pseudogene TRBV3-2) and TRBJ1-6; D uncertain. The CDR3 loop reads CASSGSSYNSPLHF. The CDR3 bases are TGTGCCAGCAGCGGTAGCTCCTATAATTCACCCCTCCACTTT.